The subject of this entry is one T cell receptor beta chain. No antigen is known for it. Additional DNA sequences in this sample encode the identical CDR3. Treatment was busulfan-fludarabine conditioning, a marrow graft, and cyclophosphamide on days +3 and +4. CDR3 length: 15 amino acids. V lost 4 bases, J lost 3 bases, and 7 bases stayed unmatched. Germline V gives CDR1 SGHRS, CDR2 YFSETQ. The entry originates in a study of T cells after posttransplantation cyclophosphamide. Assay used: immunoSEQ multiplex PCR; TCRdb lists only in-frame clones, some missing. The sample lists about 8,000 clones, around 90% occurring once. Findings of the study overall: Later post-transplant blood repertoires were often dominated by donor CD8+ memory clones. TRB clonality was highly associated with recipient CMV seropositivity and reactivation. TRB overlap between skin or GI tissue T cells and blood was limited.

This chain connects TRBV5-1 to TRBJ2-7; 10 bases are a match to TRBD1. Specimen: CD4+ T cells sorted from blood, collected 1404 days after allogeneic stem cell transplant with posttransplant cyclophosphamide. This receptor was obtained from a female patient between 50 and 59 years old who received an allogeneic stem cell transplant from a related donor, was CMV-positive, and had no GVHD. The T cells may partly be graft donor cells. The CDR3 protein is CASSLGTGVIYEQYF. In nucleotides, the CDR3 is TGCGCCAGCAGCCTAGGGACAGGGGTGATCTACGAGCAGTACTTC.